The 21 T cell receptor beta chains below were found in one sample sequenced in a study of T-cell reconstitution after alpha-beta-depleted transplantation in children. For TCRbeta, the library was prepared with unique molecular identifiers. Using its own MiXCR run on the PCR reads, TCRdb lists one record per CDR3 protein. The sample yields approximately 400,000 distinct CDR3 sequences, approximately 11% seen once. The specimen comprised PBMCs from the stem cell graft donor, sampled from the stem cell graft. These receptors originate from a human donor who donated a stem cell graft to a child with acute myeloid leukemia.

In this sample, this clonotype turned up a few times. The V call is TRBV10-2, the J call TRBJ1-6; TRBD1 is a possible D gene (6 bases). CDR1 and CDR2 (germline): WSHSY, SAAADI. The CDR3 covers 14 residues. V lost 6 bases to trimming and J lost 9 bases, with 15 bases between them. The CDR3 sequence: CASRRTEIGSPLHF. In DNA form, the CDR3 reads TGCGCCAGCAGACGGACAGAAATAGGTTCACCCCTCCACTTT.

This clonotype appeared a few times. J is TRBJ2-5 and V is TRBV18, with D hard to call. Trimming left V 2 bases short and J 5 bases short, with 9 bases between. The CDR3 is 13 residues long. Germline assignment: CDR1 KGHSH and CDR2 LQKENI. The CDR3 is CASSPSIRETQYF. The CDR3 nucleotides read TGTGCCAGCTCACCATCAATTAGGGAGACCCAGTACTTC.

This clonotype was seen only a few times. The chain employs TRBV10-2 and TRBJ2-7, with 8 bases that match TRBD2. The CDR3 has 14 residues. In germline, CDR1 is WSHSY, CDR2 SAAADI. After removal of 2 bases from V and 4 bases from J, the junction contained 4 bases not matched to a gene. CDR3 sequence: CASSEISGTYEQYF. CDR3 nucleotide sequence: TGCGCCAGCAGTGAGATTAGCGGGACTTACGAGCAGTACTTC.

This clonotype was seen more than once but under ten times. V usage is TRBV9 and J usage is TRBJ2-1, with TRBD2 matching over 9 bases. This CDR3 has 16 amino acids. With V trimmed by 0 bases and J by 5 bases, 6 bases remained unmatched. Per the germline V gene, CDR1 is SGDLS and CDR2 is YYNGEE. CDR3: CASSVGAGGPDNEQFF. CDR3 sequence (DNA): TGTGCCAGCAGCGTAGGGGCGGGGGGGCCCGACAATGAGCAGTTCTTC. Drawing the rest from reference TRBV9 and TRBJ2-1, the complete variable domain is DSGVTQTPKHLITATGQRVTLRCSPRSGDLSVYWYQQSLDQGLQFLIQYYNGEERAKGNILERFSAQQFPDLHSELNLSSLELGDSALYFCASSVGAGGPDNEQFFGPGTRLTVL.

The gene calls are TRBV5-6 and TRBJ2-3; 9 nucleotides align to TRBD2. V lost 5 bases, J lost 5 bases, and 15 bases stayed unmatched. There are 17 residues in the CDR3. Germline CDR1 reads SGHDT; CDR2 reads YYEEEE. In DNA, the CDR3 is TGTGCCAGCAGTTCGGGTTTAGCGGGGGTCGCGCGAGATACGCAGTATTTT. This encodes CASSSGLAGVARDTQYF.

This clonotype was seen ten or more times. The rearrangement links TRBV7-9 to TRBJ2-1, with 8 bases fitting TRBD2. The CDR3 is made up of 15 amino acids. The V gene's germline CDR1 is SEHNR and CDR2 FQNEAQ (reference sequence). Trimming cost V 5 bases and J 0 bases; bases outside gene matches: 3. CDR3 loop: CASSLGTSSYNEQFF. CDR3 DNA: TGTGCCAGCAGCCTCGGGACTAGCTCCTACAATGAGCAGTTCTTC.

This clonotype was detected only a few times. The V and J genes are TRBV12-3 or TRBV12-4 and TRBJ2-1; 9 bases agree with TRBD2. This CDR3 has 15 residues. V shed 4 bases, J shed 10 bases, and the junction held 11 bases outside the gene matches. CDR3 nucleotide sequence: TGTGCCAGCAGTTCCTCCCCGAAAGCGGGAGGCGAGCAGTTCTTC. This translates into CASSSSPKAGGEQFF.

This clonotype turned up a few times. This sequence joins TRBV18 and TRBJ2-1; 8 bases agree with TRBD2. Germline assignment: CDR1 KGHSH and CDR2 LQKENI. There are 15 residues in the CDR3. After removal of 3 bases from V and 9 bases from J, the junction contained 10 bases not matched to a gene. Here the CDR3 DNA reads TGTGCCAGCTCACCCCGGGAGGGCCTTTTTGGTGAGCAGTTCTTC. It yields the protein CASSPREGLFGEQFF. Together with reference TRBV18 and TRBJ2-1, the CDR3 gives the full variable domain: NAGVMQNPRHLVRRRGQEARLRCSPMKGHSHVYWYRQLPEEGLKFMVYLQKENIIDESGMPKERFSAEFPKEGPSILRIQQVVRGDSAAYFCASSPREGLFGEQFFGPGTRLTVL.

This clonotype was counted ten times or more. The J gene is TRBJ2-2, the V gene TRBV29-1, with no clear D. Deletions cut 5 bases from V and 2 bases from J, with 15 bases between. The CDR3 contains 15 residues. Germline loops: CDR1 SQVTM, CDR2 ANQGSEA. The CDR3 spells CSVLNFGPNTGELFF. CDR3 DNA: TGCAGCGTTTTGAATTTCGGTCCTAACACCGGGGAGCTGTTTTTT.

The rearrangement links TRBV5-1 to TRBJ2-5; D may be TRBD1 (5 bases). The CDR3 consists of 15 residues. Per the germline V gene, CDR1 is SGHRS and CDR2 is YFSETQ. V was cut by 0 bases and J by 5 bases, with 14 bases left in between. The CDR3 DNA reads as TGCGCCAGCAGCTTGGCATCCCAGGGCCCCGAGACCCAGTACTTC. Translated: CASSLASQGPETQYF.

V and J are TRBV20-1 and TRBJ2-3; 10 bases are a match to TRBD2. From germline, CDR1 is DFQATT and CDR2 SNEGSKA (reference sequence). With 6 bases clipped from V and 3 bases from J, the junction kept 9 bases outside the gene matches. The CDR3 covers 15 residues. In nucleotides, the CDR3 is TGCAGTGCCCCCAACAGCGGGAGGGGGACAGATACGCAGTATTTT. It is translated as CSAPNSGRGTDTQYF.

This rearrangement joins TRBV5-5 to TRBJ1-4; 7 bases align to TRBD1. Trimming at V came to 4 bases and at J to 10 bases, leaving 13 bases not matched to a gene. Per germline, CDR1 SGHKS and CDR2 YYEKEE (reference sequence). This CDR3 is built from 15 residues. CDR3 loop: CASSRTGTDMAKLFF. The DNA of the CDR3 is TGTGCCAGCAGCCGGACCGGGACAGACATGGCAAAACTGTTTTTT.

This chain links TRBV5-6 with TRBJ2-5; D is possibly TRBD1 or TRBD2 (5 bases each). The CDR3 spans 13 residues. V was cut by 4 bases and J by 7 bases, with 14 bases left in between. Germline assignment: CDR1 SGHDT and CDR2 YYEEEE. As DNA, the CDR3 is TGTGCCAGCAGCCCGGACGGGGCTGGGACCCAGTACTTC. This encodes CASSPDGAGTQYF.

In its sample, this clonotype was seen many times. V is TRBV9 and J is TRBJ2-3; a possible D gene is TRBD1 (5 bases). The germline CDR1 and CDR2 sequences are SGDLS and YYNGEE. CDR3 length: 14 amino acids. V was shortened by 2 bases and J by 3 bases, with 10 bases between the two germline ends. The CDR3 nucleotides are TGTGCCAGCAGCGTGGGGCGAGAGACAGATACGCAGTATTTT. It specifies CASSVGRETDTQYF.

This clonotype was picked up a small number of times. The gene calls are TRBV6-5 and TRBJ2-2; unclear D gene. Germline assignment: CDR1 MNHEY and CDR2 SVGAGI. The CDR3 is 16 amino acids. Trimming removed 0 bases at V and 2 bases at J, with 10 bases between. The DNA for the CDR3 is TGTGCCAGCAGTTACTCCGACAACTTCAACACCGGGGAGCTGTTTTTT. Its translation: CASSYSDNFNTGELFF.

The V gene is TRBV5-1, the J gene TRBJ2-3, with 10 bases that match TRBD2. V dropped 4 bases and J dropped 2; count of bases not matched to a gene: 7. The CDR3 sequence is 16 residues long. In germline, CDR1 is SGHRS, CDR2 YFSETQ. Here the CDR3 reads CASSPSGTSDTDTQYF. The DNA of the CDR3 is TGCGCCAGCAGCCCGTCCGGGACTAGCGACACAGATACGCAGTATTTT.

The chain has TRBV10-2 and TRBJ2-5; the D gene is possibly TRBD1 (6 bases). CDR1 and CDR2 (germline): WSHSY, SAAADI. This CDR3 has 11 residues. Trimming took off 6 bases at V and 6 bases at J, with 8 bases between the two ends. This CDR3 reads CASSRDKTQYF. The CDR3 DNA is TGCGCCAGCAGCAGGGACAAGACCCAGTACTTC.

V usage is TRBV5-1 and J usage is TRBJ1-1; D ambiguous. This CDR3 region has 13 residues. Germline CDR1 and CDR2: SGHRS and YFSETQ. With 4 bases removed from V and 6 bases from J, the gap between germline ends came to 13 bases. CDR3 region: CASSLGVHAEAFF. CDR3 sequence (DNA): TGCGCCAGCAGCCTTGGTGTGCACGCTGAAGCTTTCTTT. Filled out from reference TRBV5-1 and TRBJ1-1, the complete variable domain reads KAGVTQTPRYLIKTRGQQVTLSCSPISGHRSVSWYQQTPGQGLQFLFEYFSETQRNKGNFPGRFSGRQFSNSRSEMNVSTLELGDSALYLCASSLGVHAEAFFGQGTRLTVV.

This clonotype was detected only a few times. The chain joins TRBV27 to TRBJ1-4, with 7 positions matching TRBD1. Per the germline V gene, CDR1 is MNHEY and CDR2 is SMNVEV (reference sequence). The CDR3 runs to 15 residues. Trimming at V came to 5 bases and at J to 7 bases, leaving 10 bases not matched to a gene. The CDR3 protein is CASSHPGTVGEKLFF. For the CDR3, the DNA is TGTGCCAGCAGTCACCCCGGGACAGTGGGTGAAAAACTGTTTTTT.

The chain joins TRBV29-1 to TRBJ2-2; 8 bases match TRBD2. The germline CDR1 and CDR2 sequences are SQVTM and ANQGSEA. This CDR3 spans 14 amino acids. The V segment lost 4 bases and the J segment 7 bases; nucleotides outside the gene matches: 8. CDR3 nucleotide sequence: TGCAGCGTTGCCGGGGGGGCCACGGGCGGGGAGCTGTTTTTT. Protein: CSVAGGATGGELFF.

Many counts were recorded for this clonotype. The V gene is TRBV20-1, the J gene TRBJ2-7, with D perhaps matching TRBD2 (5 bases). V was trimmed by 3 bases and J by 3 bases, leaving 12 bases between them. Per germline, CDR1 DFQATT and CDR2 SNEGSKA (reference sequence). The CDR3 sequence is 13 residues long. The CDR3 reads CSARGSSLYEQYF. The DNA of the CDR3 is TGCAGTGCTAGGGGCTCTAGCCTCTACGAGCAGTACTTC.